A single sample gave rise to the 30 T cell receptor beta chains below, sequenced in a study of T-cell reconstitution after alpha-beta-depleted transplantation in children. It was with unique molecular identifiers that the TCRbeta library was prepared. TCRdb fed the PCR reads into MiXCR, producing one record per CDR3 protein. The sample lists 350,000 to 500,000 distinct CDR3 sequences, 43% seen once, with around a quarter in the top ten. The sample in question was PBMCs, obtained before TCRalphabeta/CD19-depleted stem cell transplant. The origin of the receptors is a girl under 10 years old with aplastic anemia, due to receive a stem cell transplant.

The chain uses TRBV19 and TRBJ1-1, with D tentatively TRBD1 (6 bases). Germline assignment: CDR1 LNHDA and CDR2 SQIVND (reference sequence). V gave up 7 bases and J gave up 5 bases, with 20 bases separating them. The CDR3 sequence is 15 residues long. The CDR3: CASIARGVGETEAFF. The CDR3 bases are TGTGCCAGTATCGCGAGGGGGGTTGGAGAGACTGAAGCTTTCTTT.

The CDR3: CASSLGTAFNEKLFF. DNA for the CDR3: TGTGCCAGCAGCTTAGGGACGGCATTTAATGAAAAACTGTTTTTT. The chain joins TRBV7-6 to TRBJ1-4; D remains ambiguous. Germline loops: CDR1 SGHVS, CDR2 FNYEAQ. The germline V and J ends were trimmed by 1 base and 4 bases, with 10 bases remaining between them. The CDR3 spans 15 residues.

The V and J genes are TRBV24-1 and TRBJ2-5; 11 positions agree with TRBD1. CDR1 is KGHDR and CDR2 is SFDVKD in the germline V gene. The CDR3 is 16 residues long. The J segment lost 2 bases and the V segment lost 6 bases, leaving 7 bases of the junction unmatched. CDR3 amino acids: CATSFGTGGWQETQYF. CDR3 nucleotides: TGTGCCACCAGTTTTGGGACAGGGGGTTGGCAAGAGACCCAGTACTTC.

This clonotype was seen ten or more times. V and J are TRBV12-3 or TRBV12-4 and TRBJ2-3; 9 bases fit TRBD2. CDR3 length: 16 residues. Trimming removed 7 bases from V and 2 bases from J; junction bases left unmatched: 10. The CDR3 DNA follows: TGTGCCAGCATCGACCTAGCGGGGTCCCTCACAGATACGCAGTATTTT. Protein: CASIDLAGSLTDTQYF.

This clonotype has only a few counts. The chain links TRBV7-9 to TRBJ2-3; 9 bases agree with TRBD2. The CDR3 is made up of 17 amino acids. Germline V gene lookup returns CDR1 SEHNR and CDR2 FQNEAQ (reference sequence). Losses at the gene ends were 4 bases for V and 5 bases for J; bases not matched to a gene: 13. DNA of the CDR3: TGTGCCAGCAGCTCCCCTCCTAGCGGGATCGTTGGAGATACGCAGTATTTT. It specifies CASSSPPSGIVGDTQYF.

This clonotype was picked up a small number of times. The chain couples TRBV20-1 to TRBJ2-5, with D hard to call. V gave up 1 base and J gave up 5 bases, with 11 bases separating them. The germline V gene has CDR1 DFQATT and CDR2 SNEGSKA (reference sequence). The CDR3 extends over 13 amino acids. CDR3 sequence reads: CSARGTLGETQYF. CDR3 bases: TGCAGTGCTAGAGGGACCCTCGGCGAGACCCAGTACTTC.

This clonotype has just one count. The V call is TRBV29-1, the J call TRBJ2-1; 13 bases map to TRBD2. This CDR3 is built from 15 residues. V lost 4 bases and J lost 2; bases outside the gene matches: 2. The V gene's germline CDR1 is SQVTM and CDR2 ANQGSEA. The DNA of the CDR3 is TGCAGCGTTGCAGGGACTAGCGGGACCTACAATGAGCAGTTCTTC. This sequence encodes CSVAGTSGTYNEQFF.

The chain couples TRBV5-1 to TRBJ2-3, with TRBD1 matching over 11 bases. V was pared by 4 bases and J by 6 bases, with 10 bases of the junction left unmatched. Germline lookup yields CDR1 SGHRS and CDR2 YFSETQ. The CDR3 runs to 16 residues. The CDR3 loop is CASSPTGQGAADTQYF. CDR3 nucleotide sequence: TGCGCCAGCAGCCCAACAGGACAGGGGGCGGCGGATACGCAGTATTTT.

This clonotype appeared a few times. This chain joins TRBV11-1 and TRBJ2-1; either TRBD1 or TRBD2 may supply D (6 bases each). V lost 3 bases and J lost 0, with 24 bases in between. The CDR3 sequence is 20 residues long. The germline CDR1 and CDR2 sequences are SGHAT and FQDESV (reference sequence). As DNA, the CDR3 is TGTGCCAGCAGCTTCGGGGGCCAAAAAACTAGAATCACCTCCTACAATGAGCAGTTCTTC. Encoded protein: CASSFGGQKTRITSYNEQFF.

This clonotype has at least ten counts. This rearrangement joins TRBV7-8 to TRBJ2-7, with D possibly matching TRBD2 (6 bases). The germline V and J ends were trimmed by 3 bases and 2 bases, with 11 bases remaining between them. Germline values: CDR1 SGHVS, CDR2 FQNEAQ. CDR3 length: 14 amino acids. CDR3 loop: CASSFAAGPYEQYF. The CDR3 region has the DNA TGTGCCAGCAGCTTCGCCGCGGGGCCCTACGAGCAGTACTTC.

This clonotype was counted a single time. Just one base apart from a much larger clone, this may be a read error. The chain employs TRBV7-9 and TRBJ2-7; weak D call: TRBD2 (6 bases). This CDR3 comprises 11 residues. The germline gives CDR1 SEHNR, CDR2 FQNEAQ (reference sequence). CDR3 nucleotides: TGTGTCAGCGGGTGGCGGGACGAGCAGTACTTC. Translation: CVSGWRDEQYF.

The chain joins TRBV6-1 to TRBJ2-1; the D call may be TRBD1 or TRBD2 (5 bases each). There are 15 residues in the CDR3. Per the germline V gene, CDR1 is MNHNS and CDR2 is SASEGT. V lost 3 bases, J lost 5 bases, and 14 bases lay in between. CDR3 nucleotide sequence: TGTGCCAGCAGTGACCCCCGGGACGGAGACAATGAGCAGTTCTTC. This translates into CASSDPRDGDNEQFF.

This clonotype has a count of ten or more. This rearrangement joins TRBV5-6 to TRBJ1-2, with unresolved D. CDR1 SGHDT and CDR2 YYEEEE come from the germline V gene. The CDR3 loop spans 14 amino acids. The V and J ends lost 5 bases and 2 bases respectively, with 13 bases between them. The CDR3 nucleotides are TGTGCCAGCAGTCCAGCGCGGGTCAACTATGGCTACACCTTC. Its translation: CASSPARVNYGYTF.

The chain has TRBV5-1 and TRBJ2-2; D not resolved. The V gene's germline CDR1 is SGHRS and CDR2 YFSETQ. The CDR3 has 12 residues. V was shortened by 8 bases and J by 2 bases, with 7 bases between the two germline ends. The CDR3 DNA reads as TGCGCCAGTAACCCCAACACCGGGGAGCTGTTTTTT. It yields the protein CASNPNTGELFF.

This clonotype was seen ten or more times. The chain couples TRBV28 to TRBJ2-1, with 7 bases matching TRBD2. The CDR3 has 14 residues. V gave up 5 bases and J gave up 4 bases; unmatched junction bases: 5. Germline CDR1 is MDHEN and CDR2 is SYDVKM. The CDR3 region has the DNA TGTGCCAGCAGTGGGGCTAGCGGATACAATGAGCAGTTCTTC. Translation: CASSGASGYNEQFF.

This clonotype appeared a single time. V is TRBV7-9 and J is TRBJ2-5, with D perhaps matching TRBD2 (6 bases). This CDR3 has 16 residues. Germline-derived CDR1 and CDR2 are SEHNR and FQNEAQ (reference sequence). With 1 base removed from V and 2 bases from J, the gap between germline ends came to 14 bases. The CDR3 sequence: CASSLDPGLSQETQYF. CDR3 bases: TGTGCCAGCAGCTTAGACCCGGGACTGTCTCAAGAGACCCAGTACTTC.

This rearrangement joins TRBV6-6 to TRBJ2-7; weak D call: TRBD2 (5 bases). The CDR3 runs 12 residues. Looked up from germline, CDR1 is MNHNY and CDR2 is SVGAGI (reference sequence). Trimming shortened V by 2 bases and J by 7 bases, and 9 bases separated the two germline ends. DNA for the CDR3: TGTGCCAGCAGTTACCTCCGGGGTGAGCAGTACTTC. Its translation is CASSYLRGEQYF.

This rearrangement joins TRBV20-1 to TRBJ2-3; 11 bases line up with TRBD1. Germline V CDR1 and CDR2: DFQATT, SNEGSKA (reference sequence). CDR3 size: 14 residues. V lost 4 bases and J lost 4; bases outside the gene matches: 4. The CDR3 here is CSAKDRGRADTQYF. For the CDR3, the DNA is TGCAGTGCTAAGGACAGGGGGCGTGCAGATACGCAGTATTTT.

In its sample, this clonotype was seen a few times. The chain is built from TRBV20-1 and TRBJ2-7; TRBD1 might be the D (5 bases). Germline loops: CDR1 DFQATT, CDR2 SNEGSKA (reference sequence). The CDR3 covers 11 residues. V gave up 6 bases and J gave up 2 bases, with 8 bases separating them. In nucleotides, the CDR3 is TGCAGTGCACAGGCCCCCTACGAGCAGTACTTC. Translating gives CSAQAPYEQYF.

This clonotype has a count of ten or more. V and J are TRBV7-9 and TRBJ2-1; no firm D call. The V end was cut by 3 bases, the J end by 2 bases, with 11 bases between. Germline loops: CDR1 SEHNR, CDR2 FQNEAQ (reference sequence). The CDR3 is 15 amino acids. The CDR3 nucleotides are TGTGCCAGCAGCTTCTCGGAATTAGCCTACAATGAGCAGTTCTTC. Its protein is CASSFSELAYNEQFF.

The J gene is TRBJ2-5, the V gene TRBV20-1; TRBD1 aligns across 9 bases. V lost 6 bases, J lost 5 bases, and 16 bases stayed unmatched. Germline V gene lookup returns CDR1 DFQATT and CDR2 SNEGSKA (reference sequence). CDR3 length equals 16 residues. Here the CDR3 reads CSAHRDRAVRGETQYF. DNA of the CDR3: TGCAGTGCCCACCGGGACAGGGCTGTGAGAGGGGAGACCCAGTACTTC.

This chain links TRBV20-1 with TRBJ2-1; 13 bases are shared with TRBD2. This CDR3 contains 16 residues. The germline gives CDR1 DFQATT, CDR2 SNEGSKA (reference sequence). The trim removed 5 bases at V and 7 bases at J, leaving 11 bases unmatched. CDR3 loop: CSAGPGTSGVSNEQFF. CDR3 in DNA: TGCAGTGCTGGGCCTGGGACTAGCGGGGTATCGAATGAGCAGTTCTTC.

This sequence joins TRBV18 and TRBJ1-2; D is uncertain. Germline values: CDR1 KGHSH, CDR2 LQKENI. The CDR3 runs to 13 residues. V was clipped by 3 bases and J by 3 bases, with 8 bases between them. The CDR3 loop reads CASSPRTDYGYTF. Written as DNA, the CDR3 is TGTGCCAGCTCACCTCGGACGGACTATGGCTACACCTTC. Full variable domain (outside the CDR3, taken from reference TRBV18 and TRBJ1-2): NAGVMQNPRHLVRRRGQEARLRCSPMKGHSHVYWYRQLPEEGLKFMVYLQKENIIDESGMPKERFSAEFPKEGPSILRIQQVVRGDSAAYFCASSPRTDYGYTFGSGTRLTVV.

This clonotype was seen at least ten times. The chain has TRBV7-2 and TRBJ2-3; 11 bases fit TRBD2. There are 14 residues in the CDR3. V was clipped by 4 bases and J by 4 bases; unmatched bases: 1. Germline V gene sequence: CDR1 SGHTA, CDR2 FQGNSA. For the CDR3, the DNA is TGTGCCAGCAGCTCGGGACTAGCGGCAGATACGCAGTATTTT. Its translation is CASSSGLAADTQYF.

This clonotype appeared a few times. This sequence joins TRBV3-1 and TRBJ1-2, with D perhaps TRBD1 (5 bases). The V end was cut by 3 bases, the J end by 0 bases, with 11 bases between. Germline CDR1 reads LGHDT; CDR2 reads YNNKEL (reference sequence). The CDR3 spans 15 residues. The CDR3 region is CASSHRDSANYGYTF. The CDR3 nucleotides read TGTGCCAGCAGCCATCGGGACTCAGCTAACTATGGCTACACCTTC. The whole variable domain, filled in from reference TRBV3-1 and TRBJ1-2, reads DTAVSQTPKYLVTQMGNDKSIKCEQNLGHDTMYWYKQDSKKFLKIMFSYNNKELIINETVPNRFSPKSPDKAHLNLHINSLELGDSAVYFCASSHRDSANYGYTFGSGTRLTVV.

This chain connects TRBV5-1 to TRBJ1-5; TRBD1 matches at 7 bases. Germline loops: CDR1 SGHRS, CDR2 YFSETQ. V was clipped by 0 bases and J by 2 bases; unmatched bases: 2. The CDR3 has 15 amino acids. Here the CDR3 DNA reads TGCGCCAGCAGCTTGGAGGGACAGCGCAATCAGCCCCAGCATTTT. Translated, it gives CASSLEGQRNQPQHF.

This chain uses TRBV20-1 with TRBJ2-5; 15 bases are a match to TRBD2. The CDR3 has 14 amino acids. Germline-derived CDR1 and CDR2 are DFQATT and SNEGSKA (reference sequence). Written as DNA, the CDR3 is TGCGGTGGACTAGCGGGAGGGTTGCGAGAGACCCAGTACTTC. It translates to CGGLAGGLRETQYF.

The chain joins TRBV28 to TRBJ1-5; the D gene is possibly TRBD1 (6 bases). The CDR3 is made up of 14 amino acids. Trimming took off 5 bases at V and 2 bases at J, with 10 bases between the two ends. Germline lookup yields CDR1 MDHEN and CDR2 SYDVKM. CDR3 sequence reads: CASSSRGGNQPQHF. In DNA form, the CDR3 reads TGTGCCAGCAGTAGCAGGGGTGGCAATCAGCCCCAGCATTTT.

The chain uses TRBV6-5 and TRBJ2-7, with 7 bases fitting TRBD1. V dropped 4 bases and J dropped 1; count of bases not matched to a gene: 7. Per the germline V gene, CDR1 is MNHEY and CDR2 is SVGAGI. The CDR3 is 15 amino acids. DNA for the CDR3: TGTGCCAGCAGTTCCGACAGGGATGCTTCCTACGAGCAGTACTTC. This translates into CASSSDRDASYEQYF.

The chain combines TRBV7-2 with TRBJ1-4; D is unclear. CDR3 length: 16 residues. V was shortened by 1 base and J by 3 bases, with 12 bases between the two germline ends. Germline V gene lookup returns CDR1 SGHTA and CDR2 FQGNSA. CDR3 DNA: TGTGCCAGCAGCTTAGACTCGCGGGTCGCTAATGAAAAACTGTTTTTT. Translating gives CASSLDSRVANEKLFF.